This TCR beta chain comes out of a study of blood T cell repertoires in COVID-19. Study information: Samples representing acute and convalescent COVID-19 were sourced from the United States, Italy and Spain. In each case, the material was cDNA or gDNA derived from T cells, B-cell-depleted T cells, or PBMCs.

In the authors' methods: Amplification from reference gene primers served as the basis for estimated nucleated cell counts. This table comes from immunoSEQ multiplex PCR, and its TCRdb copy is limited to in-frame clones, with some not included. That table gives V, J and clone size, and the DNA gave D and trimming. The table has about 120,000 clones, 70% to 80% seen once. Germline V lookup: CDR1 SGHNT, CDR2 YYREEE (reference sequence). V lost 0 bases and J lost 6; bases outside the gene matches: 6. This CDR3 is built from 14 residues. The chain employs TRBV5-4 and TRBJ2-7; 7 bases are a match to TRBD1. The material sequenced was peripheral blood. The TCR sequence derives from a human donor in a cohort sampled during active COVID-19. The CDR3 protein is CASSLGQGKGEQYF. The DNA of the CDR3 is TGTGCCAGCAGCTTGGGACAGGGTAAGGGCGAGCAGTACTTC. Supplemented by reference TRBV5-4 and TRBJ2-7, the full variable domain reads ETGVTQSPTHLIKTRGQQVTLRCSSQSGHNTVSWYQQALGQGPQFIFQYYREEENGRGNFPPRFSGLQFPNYSSELNVNALELDDSALYLCASSLGQGKGEQYFGPGTRLTVT.